This TCR beta chain was retrieved from a study of shared clonotypes between healthy human individuals. This CDR3 spans 15 amino acids. The ends lost 0 bases at V and 1 base at J; junction bases unmatched: 1. The V gene's germline CDR1 is SEHNR and CDR2 FQNEAQ (reference sequence). Points on this clone: In the same sample, other DNA sequences code for this CDR3.

The repertoire was sequenced with immunoSEQ multiplex PCR; TCRdb's copy has only in-frame clones and lacks some. Altogether 2,500,000 or so clones are present, around 94% being singletons, with the ten largest covering 0.11% to 0.15%. Sequencing was performed on naive CD4+ T cells sorted from blood. Specified subset: CD45RA+ positively selected. The V gene is TRBV7-9, the J gene TRBJ1-1, with 8 bases aligning to TRBD1. This receptor was obtained from a man between 18 and 35 years old in good health. The CDR3 region has the DNA TGTGCCAGCAGCTTAGCTGGACAGGGGAACACTGAAGCTTTCTTT. Translated, it gives CASSLAGQGNTEAFF. The variable domain in full, with the rest retrieved from reference TRBV7-9 and TRBJ1-1, is DTGVSQNPRHKITKRGQNVTFRCDPISEHNRLYWYRQTLGQGPEFLTYFQNEAQLEKSRLLSDRFSAERPKGSFSTLEIQRTEQGDSAMYLCASSLAGQGNTEAFFGQGTRLTVV.